The 29 T cell receptor beta chains below were found in one sample sequenced in a study of OX40 agonist ivuxolimab in advanced cancers. Sequencing used immunoSEQ multiplex PCR; TCRdb keeps in-frame clones, though not all of them. The data contain around 110,000 clones, approximately 90% of them singletons. The sample in question was CD4+ or CD8+ T cells sorted from blood, obtained in a trial of the OX40 agonist ivuxolimab. These TCRs come from an adult with an advanced solid tumor such as melanoma, head and neck, liver or kidney cancer.

The V and J genes are TRBV7-3 and TRBJ1-5, with D unclear. Germline CDR1 is SGHTA and CDR2 is FQGTGA. V was cut by 0 bases and J by 5 bases, with 5 bases left in between. The CDR3 is 13 residues long. As DNA, the CDR3 is TGTGCCAGCAGCTTAACGCCAGATCAGCCCCAGCATTTT. It specifies CASSLTPDQPQHF.

V gene TRBV28 combines with J gene TRBJ2-1, with D hard to call. The CDR3 consists of 15 residues. Trimming shortened V by 5 bases and J by 8 bases, and 19 bases separated the two germline ends. Germline V gives CDR1 MDHEN, CDR2 SYDVKM. CDR3 DNA: TGTGCCAGCAGTCCCCGGACCGCGAAGGGCGATGAGCAGTTCTTC. Translating gives CASSPRTAKGDEQFF.

The rearrangement joins TRBV2 to TRBJ1-2, with no clear D. This CDR3 is 14 amino acids long. Germline V gene lookup returns CDR1 SNHLY and CDR2 FYNNEI. V gave up 5 bases and J gave up 5 bases, with 15 bases separating them. The CDR3 loop is CASSLEGPGYGYTF. CDR3 DNA sequence: TGTGCCAGCAGTTTAGAGGGCCCCGGGTATGGCTACACCTTC.

V is TRBV28 and J is TRBJ1-1; 10 nucleotides match TRBD1. From germline, CDR1 is MDHEN and CDR2 SYDVKM. V trimming: 6 bases; J trimming: 5 bases; junction bases outside the gene matches: 12. The CDR3 extends over 16 amino acids. The CDR3 spells CASSFQRPGQGTEAFF. The CDR3 DNA follows: TGTGCCAGCAGCTTCCAACGCCCGGGACAGGGGACTGAAGCTTTCTTT.

This clone was observed a single time. The chain recombines TRBV5-1 with TRBJ1-5; TRBD1 agrees at 7 bases. CDR1 and CDR2 (germline): SGHRS, YFSETQ. The length of the CDR3 is 15 residues. V shed 7 bases, J shed 3 bases, and the junction held 10 bases outside the gene matches. This CDR3 reads CASSTRGAPNQPQHF. In nucleotides, the CDR3 is TGCGCCAGCTCCACCAGGGGGGCTCCCAATCAGCCCCAGCATTTT.

This clone was counted only a few times. V gene TRBV7-2 combines with J gene TRBJ2-3, with 7 bases matching TRBD1. CDR1 is SGHTA, CDR2 FQGNSA, per germline. This CDR3 has 13 amino acids. V shed 5 bases, J shed 7 bases, and the junction held 6 bases outside the gene matches. The chain's CDR3 is CASSTGDGNTQYF. In DNA form, the CDR3 reads TGTGCCAGCAGCACAGGGGACGGAAATACGCAGTATTTT.

V is TRBV5-8 and J is TRBJ1-1; D gene uncertain. V was clipped by 3 bases and J by 11 bases, with 11 bases between them. Germline assignment: CDR1 SGHTS and CDR2 YDEGEE. The CDR3 runs to 11 residues. CDR3 protein: CASSSLGSAFF. In DNA, the CDR3 is TGTGCCAGCAGCTCCCTCGGGTCGGCTTTCTTT.

This sequence joins TRBV10-1 and TRBJ2-5; TRBD2 agrees at 11 bases. With 3 bases clipped from V and 4 bases from J, the junction kept 7 bases outside the gene matches. The CDR3 contains 16 residues. Germline V gene sequence: CDR1 WNHNN, CDR2 SYGVQD (reference sequence). The CDR3 coding sequence is TGCGCCAGCAGTGAAGGTAGCGGGAGGGCCGGAGAGACCCAGTACTTC. Translation: CASSEGSGRAGETQYF.

The chain is built from TRBV5-4 and TRBJ1-1; D is undetermined. CDR3 length: 13 amino acids. Deletions cut 4 bases from V and 0 bases from J, with 7 bases between. Germline CDR1 SGHNT, CDR2 YYREEE (reference sequence). This CDR3 is CASSDGLNTEAFF. CDR3 DNA sequence: TGTGCCAGCAGCGACGGCCTGAACACTGAAGCTTTCTTT.

The CDR3 here is CASSQPGQDSNYGYTF. CDR3 sequence (DNA): TGTGCCAGCTCACAGCCGGGACAGGACTCTAACTATGGCTACACCTTC. The rearrangement uses TRBV18 and TRBJ1-2; 8 bases are a match to TRBD1. The CDR3 sequence is 16 residues long. Looked up from germline, CDR1 is KGHSH and CDR2 is LQKENI. The trim removed 4 bases at V and 0 bases at J, leaving 7 bases unmatched. The whole variable domain, filled in from reference TRBV18 and TRBJ1-2, reads NAGVMQNPRHLVRRRGQEARLRCSPMKGHSHVYWYRQLPEEGLKFMVYLQKENIIDESGMPKERFSAEFPKEGPSILRIQQVVRGDSAAYFCASSQPGQDSNYGYTFGSGTRLTVV.

The chain carries TRBV28 and TRBJ1-5; perhaps TRBD1 as D (5 bases). Germline-derived CDR1 and CDR2 are MDHEN and SYDVKM. The CDR3 totals 14 residues. V was shortened by 2 bases and J by 6 bases, with 11 bases between the two germline ends. In DNA form, the CDR3 reads TGTGCCAGCAGTTTAGGGGGGACGGGTCAGCCCCAGCATTTT. It specifies CASSLGGTGQPQHF. Together with reference TRBV28 and TRBJ1-5, the CDR3 gives the full variable domain: DVKVTQSSRYLVKRTGEKVFLECVQDMDHENMFWYRQDPGLGLRLIYFSYDVKMKEKGDIPEGYSVSREKKERFSLILESASTNQTSMYLCASSLGGTGQPQHFGDGTRLSIL.

The rearrangement joins TRBV7-8 to TRBJ1-5; 8 bases match TRBD1. Germline CDR1 and CDR2: SGHVS and FQNEAQ. This CDR3 is 15 amino acids long. The J segment lost 3 bases and the V segment lost 3 bases, leaving 4 bases of the junction unmatched. The CDR3 coding sequence is TGTGCCAGCAGCTTGGGACAGGCGATCAATCAGCCCCAGCATTTT. Translating it yields CASSLGQAINQPQHF.

The chain recombines TRBV6-6 with TRBJ1-1; 7 nucleotides agree with TRBD1. The CDR3 is made up of 14 amino acids. V gave up 6 bases and J gave up 1 base; unmatched junction bases: 5. From germline, CDR1 is MNHNY and CDR2 SVGAGI (reference sequence). CDR3 protein: CASSGTVWNTEAFF. The CDR3 DNA reads as TGTGCCAGCAGCGGGACAGTCTGGAACACTGAAGCTTTCTTT.

This chain uses TRBV7-6 with TRBJ1-4; 8 nucleotides line up with TRBD1. CDR1 and CDR2 from the germline V gene are SGHVS and FNYEAQ. The ends lost 4 bases at V and 4 bases at J; junction bases unmatched: 5. The CDR3 consists of 15 residues. The CDR3 nucleotides are TGTGCCAGCAGCTCCGGACAGGGATTTAATGAAAAACTGTTTTTT. Protein: CASSSGQGFNEKLFF.

The gene calls are TRBV2 and TRBJ2-1; possibly TRBD2 for D (6 bases). The CDR3 extends over 16 amino acids. Germline V gene sequence: CDR1 SNHLY, CDR2 FYNNEI. The V and J ends lost 6 bases and 2 bases respectively, with 17 bases between them. The chain's CDR3 is CASRGGYDFPYNEQFF. CDR3 in DNA: TGTGCCAGCAGGGGGGGTTACGATTTCCCCTACAATGAGCAGTTCTTC.

The CDR3 nucleotides read TGTGCCAGTAGTCCCCAGGAAGGTGGCTACACCTTC. Its translation: CASSPQEGGYTF. The chain couples TRBV19 to TRBJ1-2; D remains ambiguous. Germline V gives CDR1 LNHDA, CDR2 SQIVND (reference sequence). The V end was cut by 5 bases, the J end by 7 bases, with 11 bases between. The length of the CDR3 is 12 residues.

This chain uses TRBV19 with TRBJ1-4; 8 nucleotides line up with TRBD1. Germline V CDR1 and CDR2: LNHDA, SQIVND (reference sequence). V lost 1 base, J lost 6 bases, and 1 base stayed unmatched. This CDR3 region has 14 residues. The CDR3 protein is CASSIVQGDEKLFF. The CDR3 DNA is TGTGCCAGTAGTATAGTACAGGGGGATGAAAAACTGTTTTTT.

This chain connects TRBV27 to TRBJ1-6; D is undetermined. Trimming removed 3 bases at V and 8 bases at J, with 20 bases between. The CDR3 loop spans 17 amino acids. Germline V gene sequence: CDR1 MNHEY, CDR2 SMNVEV (reference sequence). In DNA form, the CDR3 reads TGTGCCAGCAGTTTGGCCCGACGGCCGGATTTTGATTCACCCCTCCACTTT. This translates into CASSLARRPDFDSPLHF.

This chain connects TRBV27 to TRBJ1-5; D is unresolved. This CDR3 has 16 residues. Germline CDR1 MNHEY, CDR2 SMNVEV (reference sequence). V was clipped by 0 bases and J by 1 base, with 10 bases between them. CDR3 in amino acids: CASSLSPYNSNQPQHF. The CDR3 DNA reads TGTGCCAGCAGTTTATCCCCGTATAACAGCAATCAGCCCCAGCATTTT.

In its sample, this clone was seen once. In DNA, the CDR3 is TGTGCCAGCTCTAGCACAGTCAACTATGGCTACACCTTC. This codes for CASSSTVNYGYTF. The chain combines TRBV2 with TRBJ1-2; D ambiguous. Germline-derived CDR1 and CDR2 are SNHLY and FYNNEI. Trimming stripped 8 bases from V and 2 bases from J, with 12 bases between. CDR3 length equals 13 residues.

This rearrangement joins TRBV27 to TRBJ1-3; tentative D call: TRBD1 (6 bases). V was cut by 4 bases and J by 8 bases, with 15 bases left in between. The CDR3 consists of 14 residues. Germline-derived CDR1 and CDR2 are MNHEY and SMNVEV (reference sequence). CDR3 in amino acids: CASSSQTGAHTIYF. The CDR3 bases are TGTGCCAGCAGTTCACAGACAGGAGCACACACCATATATTTT.

The gene calls are TRBV9 and TRBJ2-2, with D hard to call. This CDR3 is built from 15 residues. CDR1 is SGDLS, CDR2 YYNGEE, per germline. With 2 bases removed from V and 1 base from J, the gap between germline ends came to 9 bases. The CDR3 coding sequence is TGTGCCAGCAGCGTCCAAGAGCGGAACACCGGGGAGCTGTTTTTT. This codes for CASSVQERNTGELFF.

This chain connects TRBV7-2 to TRBJ2-7, with D hard to call. Per the germline V gene, CDR1 is SGHTA and CDR2 is FQGNSA. The V gene lost 0 bases and the J gene lost 0 bases, with 9 bases spanning the gap. This CDR3 contains 15 residues. This CDR3 reads CASSLATDSSYEQYF. As DNA, the CDR3 is TGTGCCAGCAGCTTAGCTACAGATAGCTCCTACGAGCAGTACTTC.

The chain couples TRBV7-3 to TRBJ2-6; weak D call: TRBD1 (6 bases). Trimming pared 0 bases from V and 0 bases from J, leaving 6 bases between. CDR3 length equals 16 residues. Looked up from germline, CDR1 is SGHTA and CDR2 is FQGTGA. This chain's CDR3 is CASSLTGGSGANVLTF. CDR3 nucleotide sequence: TGTGCCAGCAGCTTAACAGGGGGCTCTGGGGCCAACGTCCTGACTTTC.

This clone came up a few times. The gene calls are TRBV28 and TRBJ1-2, with D uncertain. This CDR3 spans 11 amino acids. Trimming left V 5 bases short and J 4 bases short, with 5 bases between. Germline CDR1 reads MDHEN; CDR2 reads SYDVKM. The CDR3 here is CASSRPYGYTF. The CDR3 DNA follows: TGTGCCAGCAGTCGGCCCTATGGCTACACCTTC.

J is TRBJ2-1 and V is TRBV4-2; the match to TRBD1 covers 9 bases. CDR1 and CDR2 (germline): LGHNA, YNFKEQ. The J segment lost 7 bases and the V segment lost 1 base, leaving 11 bases of the junction unmatched. The CDR3 has 17 amino acids. CDR3 amino acids: CASSQGWGQGEANEQFF. CDR3 sequence (DNA): TGTGCCAGCAGCCAAGGGTGGGGACAGGGCGAGGCTAATGAGCAGTTCTTC.

The chain links TRBV6-6 to TRBJ2-1; D perhaps matches TRBD2 (5 bases). With 2 bases removed from V and 0 bases from J, the gap between germline ends came to 8 bases. From germline, CDR1 is MNHNY and CDR2 SVGAGI (reference sequence). CDR3 length: 15 residues. The CDR3 DNA reads as TGTGCCAGCAGTTACGTGGGGAGCTCCTACAATGAGCAGTTCTTC. It specifies CASSYVGSSYNEQFF.

DNA of the CDR3: TGTGCCAGCAGCTCCCCGTGGGGGCAGGGTGATGATACGCAGTATTTT. This codes for CASSSPWGQGDDTQYF. This chain connects TRBV5-4 to TRBJ2-3; D is possibly TRBD1 (6 bases). V lost 3 bases, J lost 6 bases, and 20 bases lay in between. CDR1 and CDR2 (germline): SGHNT, YYREEE (reference sequence). The CDR3 runs to 16 residues.

V and J are TRBV2 and TRBJ1-1, with D tentatively TRBD1 (6 bases). Between the trimmed V and J ends, which lost 6 bases and 3 bases, there was a span of 8 bases. Germline V gives CDR1 SNHLY, CDR2 FYNNEI. The CDR3 length is 12 residues. The CDR3 region has the DNA TGTGCCAGCAGGTGGACAGACACTGAAGCTTTCTTT. It specifies CASRWTDTEAFF.